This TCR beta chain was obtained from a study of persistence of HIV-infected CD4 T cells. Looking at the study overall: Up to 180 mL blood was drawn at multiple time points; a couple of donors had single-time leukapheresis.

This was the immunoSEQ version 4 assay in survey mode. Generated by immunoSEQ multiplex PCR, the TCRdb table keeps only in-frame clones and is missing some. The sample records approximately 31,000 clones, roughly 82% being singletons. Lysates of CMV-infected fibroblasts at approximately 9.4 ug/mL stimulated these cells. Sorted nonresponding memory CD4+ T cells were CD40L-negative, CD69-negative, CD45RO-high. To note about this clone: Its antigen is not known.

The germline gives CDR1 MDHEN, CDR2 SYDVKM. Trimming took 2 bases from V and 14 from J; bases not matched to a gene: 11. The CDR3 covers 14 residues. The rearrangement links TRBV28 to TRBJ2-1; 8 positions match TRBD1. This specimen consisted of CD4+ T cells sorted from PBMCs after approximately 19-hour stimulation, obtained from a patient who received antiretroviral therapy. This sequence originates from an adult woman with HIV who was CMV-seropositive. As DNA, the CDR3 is TGTGCCAGCAGTTTAACTGTCCCCAGGGGGCGAGAGTTCTTC. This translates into CASSLTVPRGREFF. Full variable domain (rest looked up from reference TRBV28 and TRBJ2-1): DVKVTQSSRYLVKRTGEKVFLECVQDMDHENMFWYRQDPGLGLRLIYFSYDVKMKEKGDIPEGYSVSREKKERFSLILESASTNQTSMYLCASSLTVPRGREFFGPGTRLTVL.